A selection of T cell receptor beta chains follows, all from one sample in a study of T cell changes during pregnancy in multiple sclerosis. TCRdb's table, derived via immunoSEQ multiplex PCR, lists solely in-frame clones and lacks some. The table includes 55,000 to 70,000 clones, 75% to 95% detected once. This specimen consisted of peripheral blood, obtained in the first trimester of pregnancy. The receptors here all came from a female donor in good health, enrolled as a control in a pregnancy study. Each CDR3 is given with its conserved first and last residue. The D gene is left open where the match is weak. Size tells how often a clone was seen (once, few, many) or the class of an expanded clone, and some rows leave it out.

V	size	J	D	DNA	CDR3
TRBV27	-	TRBJ2-7	-	TGTGCCAGCAGTTTATCTGTTCGGGGTGAGCAGTACTTC	CASSLSVRGEQYF
TRBV5-1	-	TRBJ2-7	-	TGCGCCAGCAGCTTGGCCGCGGGGAACTACGAGCAGTACTTC	CASSLAAGNYEQYF
TRBV9	-	TRBJ2-7	TRBD2	TGTGCCAGCAGCGTAGAGGTTCTAGCGGCTTTCTACGAGCAGTACTTC	CASSVEVLAAFYEQYF
TRBV5-8	-	TRBJ1-5	TRBD1	TGTGCCAGCAGCACGGGACAGGGGGCCCCAAAAAATCAGCCCCAGCATTTT	CASSTGQGAPKNQPQHF
TRBV11-2	-	TRBJ1-1	TRBD1	TGTGCCAGCAGCCCTGACAGGGGCACTGAAGCTTTCTTT	CASSPDRGTEAFF
TRBV2	-	TRBJ1-2	-	TGTGCCAGCAGTGTGGGCACAGGGAAGAACTATGGCTACACCTTC	CASSVGTGKNYGYTF
TRBV7-8	-	TRBJ2-7	-	TGTGCCAGCAGCTTAAGAGGTCACGCCGAGCAGTACTTC	CASSLRGHAEQYF
TRBV6-4	-	TRBJ1-5	-	TGTGCCAGCAGTGAGCAGGTGGGTCAGCCCCAGCATTTT	CASSEQVGQPQHF
TRBV5-1	once	TRBJ1-5	TRBD1	TGCGCCAGCAGCTTGGTCCCGGGACAGATAAATCAGCCCCAGCATTTT	CASSLVPGQINQPQHF
TRBV7-9	-	TRBJ2-1	TRBD2	TGTGCCAGCACCAAGGGACTAGCGGGGGGAGGTGAGCAGTTCTTC	CASTKGLAGGGEQFF
TRBV5-6	-	TRBJ2-5	-	TGTGCCAGCAGCATTACGAAGGGTATAAGGGAGCAGTACTTC	CASSITKGIREQYF
TRBV4-1	once	TRBJ2-3	TRBD2	TGCGCCAGCAGCCAAGCGTACAGCGGGGGCGCAGATACGCAGTATTTT	CASSQAYSGGADTQYF
TRBV18	-	TRBJ2-7	-	TGTGCCAGCTCACGGAGTGACGAGCAGTACTTC	CASSRSDEQYF
TRBV21-1	-	TRBJ1-1	-	TGTGCCAGCTCCTCCGTCCGGGACAGGGTGAGGAAGGTGGACAACACTGAAGCTTTCTTT	CASSSVRDRVRKVDNTEAFF
TRBV6-1	-	TRBJ2-5	TRBD2	TGTGCCAGCAGTGGACTAGCGGGGAGCCAAGAGACCCAGTACTTC	CASSGLAGSQETQYF
TRBV27	-	TRBJ2-1	TRBD2	TGTGCCAGCAGTTTATCTGCCAGCGGGAGGCCCAATGAGCAGTTCTTC	CASSLSASGRPNEQFF
TRBV6-1	-	TRBJ2-3	TRBD1	TGTGCCAGCAGTGATCGACAGGGACAGCCTAGCACAGATACGCAGTATTTT	CASSDRQGQPSTDTQYF
TRBV5-4	-	TRBJ1-1	TRBD1	TGTGCCAGCAATCAAGCCGGGACAGGCATCACTGAAGCTTTCTTT	CASNQAGTGITEAFF
TRBV13	-	TRBJ2-2	TRBD1	TGTGCCAGCAGTACAGGGACAGGGAACACCGGGGAGCTGTTTTTT	CASSTGTGNTGELFF
TRBV6-6	once	TRBJ2-1	-	TGTGGATCGCGTGACAAACGGGGCAATGAGCAGTTCTTC	CGSRDKRGNEQFF
TRBV5-4	-	TRBJ2-7	-	TGTGCCAGCAGCTCCCTTTCCTACGAGCAGTACTTC	CASSSLSYEQYF
TRBV19	once	TRBJ1-5	-	TGTGCCAGTAGTGCACGGGACTCCGGAGGGTATAGCAATCAGCCCCAGCATTTT	CASSARDSGGYSNQPQHF
TRBV6-5	few	TRBJ1-6	-	TGTGCCAGCAGTTCCCGGGGTGGGCCCTATTCACCCCTCCACTTT	CASSSRGGPYSPLHF
TRBV7-9	-	TRBJ2-1	-	TGTGCCAGCAGCCCAAGAGGGGGTGAGCAGTTCTTC	CASSPRGGEQFF
TRBV19	-	TRBJ1-1	TRBD1	TGTGCCAGTAGGAACCGAGGGGGCGCTGAAGCTTTCTTT	CASRNRGGAEAFF
TRBV5-1	-	TRBJ1-4	TRBD1	TGCGCCAGCAGCTTCGGGGACAGGACGAATGAAAAACTGTTTTTT	CASSFGDRTNEKLFF
TRBV7-6	-	TRBJ2-1	TRBD2	TGTGCCAGCAGCTTAGTGGCGGGAGGGCCGAGAAATGAGCAGTTCTTC	CASSLVAGGPRNEQFF
TRBV6-1	-	TRBJ2-1	TRBD2	TGTGCCAGCAGTGAATCTAGCGGGGATTACAATGAGCAGTTCTTC	CASSESSGDYNEQFF
TRBV7-2	-	TRBJ2-7	TRBD2	TGTGCCAGCCGAGCGGGGCACTACGAGCAGTACTTC	CASRAGHYEQYF
TRBV5-1	once	TRBJ2-1	TRBD2	TGCGCCAGCAGCTTGGGGGGGAATAGCGGGCACCACAATGAGCAGTTCTTC	CASSLGGNSGHHNEQFF
TRBV11-1	-	TRBJ2-2	TRBD1	TGTGCCAGCAGCTTAAGAAGGGGGCCGGAGCTGTTTTTT	CASSLRRGPELFF
TRBV19	-	TRBJ2-2	TRBD2	TGTGCCAGTACCTCCGCTAGCGGGAGGGCGAGCACCGGGGAGCTGTTTTTT	CASTSASGRASTGELFF
TRBV19	-	TRBJ2-1	TRBD2	TGTGCCAGTAGTATAGCCCCGACTAGCCTAACTGAGCAGTTCTTC	CASSIAPTSLTEQFF
TRBV7-8	once	TRBJ1-1	TRBD1	TGTGCCAGCAGCCCCAGACAGGGCTACACTGAAGCTTTCTTT	CASSPRQGYTEAFF
TRBV7-9	-	TRBJ1-5	-	TGTGCCAGCAGCTTAGGGCAGGGTGAGCCCCAGCATTTT	CASSLGQGEPQHF
TRBV11-2	-	TRBJ1-1	TRBD1	TGTGCCAGCAGCTTAGTGGGGACAGGCTCCGCCGGGGAAGCTTTCTTT	CASSLVGTGSAGEAFF
TRBV7-9	-	TRBJ1-1	-	TGTGCCACTCACTGGGAGGGTCGAATGAACACTGAAGCTTTCTTT	CATHWEGRMNTEAFF
TRBV10-3	-	TRBJ1-2	-	TGTGCCATCAGCCTCGACAGAGACTATGGCTACACCTTC	CAISLDRDYGYTF
TRBV19	-	TRBJ1-1	TRBD1	TGTGCCAGTAAGACCGGGACAGGGTCTGTGTACACTGAAGCTTTCTTT	CASKTGTGSVYTEAFF
TRBV2	-	TRBJ1-4	-	TGTGCCAGCAGTGACCGACATATCCTTAATGAAAAACTGTTTTTT	CASSDRHILNEKLFF
TRBV18	-	TRBJ2-5	-	TGTGCCAGCTCACCACCAAAACGTACAGATCTACCCGAGACCCAGTACTTC	CASSPPKRTDLPETQYF
TRBV5-4	-	TRBJ2-1	-	TGTGCCAGCAGCAATAGCGGCGGTGAGCAGTTCTTC	CASSNSGGEQFF
TRBV7-8	-	TRBJ2-3	-	TGTGCCAGCAGCTCGGGTCTAGGTGGTGGTACGCAGTATTTT	CASSSGLGGGTQYF
TRBV28	-	TRBJ2-5	TRBD2	TGTGCCAGCAGTTTGCCGGGAGGGGAGACCCAGTACTTC	CASSLPGGETQYF
TRBV5-4	-	TRBJ1-5	TRBD1	TGTGCCAGCAGCTGGGACAGGGGGGCCGTTCAGCCCCAGCATTTT	CASSWDRGAVQPQHF
TRBV30	once	TRBJ1-1	-	TGTGCCTGGAGGGGGAGCAACACTGAAGCTTTCTTT	CAWRGSNTEAFF
TRBV7-9	-	TRBJ2-1	-	TGTGCCAGCAGCTTCCGGGGTGAGCAGTTCTTC	CASSFRGEQFF
TRBV7-8	-	TRBJ2-1	TRBD2	TGTGCCAGCAGCCACCCGGGACAGCTAGCGGGAGACTCTCATTCCTACAATGAGCAGTTCTTC	CASSHPGQLAGDSHSYNEQFF
TRBV7-2	few	TRBJ1-5	-	TGTGCCAGCAGCTTATGGGCAGATCAGCCCCAGCATTTT	CASSLWADQPQHF
TRBV28	-	TRBJ2-3	TRBD1	TGTGCCAGCAGCCTGGGACAGACAGATACGCAGTATTTT	CASSLGQTDTQYF
TRBV7-2	-	TRBJ2-4	TRBD2	TGTGCCAGCAGTTATACTAGCGGGAGGTCCTTAGCCAAAAACATTCAGTACTTC	CASSYTSGRSLAKNIQYF
TRBV7-9	once	TRBJ2-1	-	TGTGCCAGCAGCTTATCTGCTGGAGGAGGAGGATCCTACAATGAGCAGTTCTTC	CASSLSAGGGGSYNEQFF
TRBV27	-	TRBJ2-1	-	TGTGCCAGCAGTTCCGGGACTGCCCCCTACAATGAGCAGTTCTTC	CASSSGTAPYNEQFF